These 25 T cell receptor beta chains were all obtained from the same sample, sequenced in a study of PD-1 blockade in classical Hodgkin lymphoma. Clones were sequenced by immunoSEQ multiplex PCR, and TCRdb holds only the in-frame ones, with some missing. The repertoire holds 90,000 to 95,000 clones, with roughly nine tenths as singletons. Each of the patients experienced relapse following autologous stem cell transplantation, and their brentuximab vedotin exposure differed. The specimen comprised peripheral blood mononuclear cells (PBMCs), sampled before the second cycle of nivolumab. These receptor sequences come from a human donor with classical Hodgkin lymphoma.

This clone has just one count. V is TRBV21-1 and J is TRBJ2-3. TRBV21-1 is a pseudogene. The CDR3 totals 13 residues. In DNA, the CDR3 is TGTGCCAGCGCGACCAAAGCCACAGATACGCAGTATTTT. It codes for CASATKATDTQYF.

The count of this clone is one. CDR3 coding DNA: TGTGCCAGCAGCTTGGGTGGGAGTCGCTATGGCTACACCTTC. This translates into CASSLGGSRYGYTF. The rearrangement links TRBV5-6 to TRBJ1-2; no clear D. This CDR3 comprises 14 residues. The V gene's germline CDR1 is SGHDT and CDR2 YYEEEE. V dropped 0 bases and J dropped 4 bases, with 10 bases sitting between them.

CDR3 region: CASSAAMNTEAFF. CDR3 DNA sequence: TGTGCCAGCAGTGCCGCCATGAACACTGAAGCTTTCTTT. The chain carries TRBV25-1 and TRBJ1-1; D not certain. This CDR3 region has 13 residues. Germline assignment: CDR1 MGHDK and CDR2 SYGVNS. V lost 4 bases, J lost 0 bases, and 6 bases lay in between.

V and J are TRBV28 and TRBJ2-1, with D perhaps TRBD2 (7 bases). Germline loops: CDR1 MDHEN, CDR2 SYDVKM. The CDR3 spans 15 residues. V gave up 8 bases and J gave up 0 bases, with 14 bases separating them. The CDR3 DNA follows: TGTGCCAGCGGAGGAGGGGGGGGCTCCTACAATGAGCAGTTCTTC. It specifies CASGGGGGSYNEQFF.

Concerning this clone itself: Sequence at one end of the junction differs from germline and may be a read error. The V call is TRBV13, the J call TRBJ2-5; possible D gene TRBD2, 5 bases. The CDR3 is 14 residues long. Per the germline V gene, CDR1 is PRHDT and CDR2 is FYEKMQ (reference sequence). CDR3: CASSIGLASETQYF. CDR3 DNA: TGTGCCAGCAGCATAGGACTGGCGTCGGAGACCCAGTACTTC.

This clone was detected only once. The CDR3 DNA reads TGTGCCATCAGTGACACAGGGTTCGAGACCCAGTACTTC. Translation: CAISDTGFETQYF. V gene TRBV10-3 combines with J gene TRBJ2-5; the D gene is possibly TRBD1 (6 bases). The CDR3 sequence is 13 residues long. Germline V gene lookup returns CDR1 ENHRY and CDR2 SYGVKD. With 3 bases removed from V and 5 bases from J, the gap between germline ends came to 10 bases.

This CDR3 reads CASSLGGEYEQYF. CDR3 sequence (DNA): TGTGCCAGCAGCTTGGGCGGGGAATACGAGCAGTACTTC. V and J are TRBV5-4 and TRBJ2-7; D perhaps matches TRBD2 (6 bases). CDR3 size: 13 residues. Germline assignment: CDR1 SGHNT and CDR2 YYREEE (reference sequence). The ends were cut back, 0 bases at V and 4 bases at J, with 8 bases in the middle.

The chain couples TRBV19 to TRBJ1-6, with 11 nucleotides matching TRBD1. Looked up from germline, CDR1 is LNHDA and CDR2 is SQIVND (reference sequence). The trim removed 4 bases at V and 6 bases at J, leaving 2 bases unmatched. This CDR3 contains 15 residues. The CDR3 sequence: CASSTGQGGNSPLHF. The CDR3 bases are TGTGCCAGTAGTACGGGACAGGGGGGTAATTCACCCCTCCACTTT.

This chain joins TRBV7-8 and TRBJ2-5; 12 bases agree with TRBD2. CDR3 length equals 16 residues. V dropped 4 bases and J dropped 3; count of bases not matched to a gene: 6. Germline lookup yields CDR1 SGHVS and CDR2 FQNEAQ. CDR3 residues: CASSSRTSGAKETQYF. The CDR3 bases are TGTGCCAGCAGCTCACGGACTAGCGGGGCTAAAGAGACCCAGTACTTC. Variable domain in full (rest from reference TRBV7-8 and TRBJ2-5): GAGVSQSPRYKVAKRGQDVALRCDPISGHVSLFWYQQALGQGPEFLTYFQNEAQLDKSGLPSDRFFAERPEGSVSTLKIQRTQQEDSAVYLCASSSRTSGAKETQYFGPGTRLLVL.

The chain combines TRBV4-1 with TRBJ2-4; D not resolved. This CDR3 is 14 amino acids long. Germline V CDR1 and CDR2: MGHRA, YSYEKL. Trimming shortened V by 0 bases and J by 5 bases, and 8 bases separated the two germline ends. CDR3 protein: CASSQEMIENIQYF. The CDR3 DNA sequence: TGCGCCAGCAGCCAAGAAATGATCGAAAACATTCAGTACTTC.

The chain uses TRBV18 and TRBJ1-5; D might be TRBD1 (6 bases). Germline V gene lookup returns CDR1 KGHSH and CDR2 LQKENI. Trimming shortened V by 6 bases and J by 0 bases, and 9 bases separated the two germline ends. This CDR3 has 14 residues. The CDR3 coding sequence is TGTGCCAGCTCGTCGACAGGTAGCAATCAGCCCCAGCATTTT. Translation gives CASSSTGSNQPQHF.

The CDR3 reads CASSPGGTSGPETQYF. CDR3 DNA: TGTGCCAGCAGCCCTGGTGGGACTAGCGGGCCAGAGACCCAGTACTTC. The V call is TRBV5-4, the J call TRBJ2-5; the match to TRBD2 covers 12 bases. This CDR3 is built from 16 residues. After removal of 4 bases from V and 4 bases from J, the junction contained 8 bases not matched to a gene. Germline V gives CDR1 SGHNT, CDR2 YYREEE (reference sequence).

V is TRBV27 and J is TRBJ2-7; TRBD1 might be the D (5 bases). Trimming removed 3 bases at V and 2 bases at J, with 17 bases between. CDR3 length equals 16 residues. The germline gives CDR1 MNHEY, CDR2 SMNVEV (reference sequence). Here the CDR3 DNA reads TGTGCCAGCAGTTTTAGCAGTCCGTCAGGGACCTACGAGCAGTACTTC. Amino acids: CASSFSSPSGTYEQYF.

The CDR3 DNA is TGTGCCAGCAGTAATCAGCCCCAGCATTTT. Translated, it gives CASSNQPQHF. The chain links TRBV6-6 to TRBJ1-5; D not certain. V lost 5 bases and J 4 bases, leaving 0 bases between the germline ends. CDR1 and CDR2 from the germline V gene are MNHNY and SVGAGI (reference sequence). This CDR3 is 10 amino acids long.

Concerning this clone: The same CDR3 can be traced to other DNA sequences in this sample. DNA of the CDR3: TGTGCCAGCAGCTTAGGGCAGGGGAATCAGCCCCAGCATTTT. Its translation is CASSLGQGNQPQHF. The chain uses TRBV7-9 and TRBJ1-5, with D possibly TRBD1 on 6 matching bases. Germline lookup yields CDR1 SEHNR and CDR2 FQNEAQ (reference sequence). This CDR3 comprises 14 residues. Trimming stripped 1 base from V and 4 bases from J, with 8 bases between.

The CDR3 protein is CASSRLGTGMDTQYF. CDR3 sequence (DNA): TGCGCCAGCAGTCGATTAGGGACAGGGATGGATACGCAGTATTTT. The rearrangement uses TRBV10-2 and TRBJ2-3; 9 bases match TRBD1. V gave up 5 bases and J gave up 6 bases; unmatched junction bases: 9. This CDR3 contains 15 residues. Germline-derived CDR1 and CDR2 are WSHSY and SAAADI.

The chain joins TRBV6-1 to TRBJ2-2; D is perhaps TRBD1 or TRBD2 (5 bases each). CDR3 size: 15 residues. Trimming took 6 bases from V and 6 from J, leaving 17 bases between them. Germline values: CDR1 MNHNS, CDR2 SASEGT. The CDR3 spells CASSTEGIGPGELFF. The CDR3 nucleotides are TGTGCCAGCAGCACCGAGGGGATAGGTCCCGGGGAGCTGTTTTTT.

This chain connects TRBV7-2 to TRBJ2-7, with 9 positions matching TRBD2. Germline assignment: CDR1 SGHTA and CDR2 FQGNSA. V dropped 0 bases and J dropped 0; count of bases not matched to a gene: 6. This CDR3 region has 17 residues. The CDR3, as DNA: TGTGCCAGCAGCTTAGCTGGACTAGCGTTAGACTCCTACGAGCAGTACTTC. Its protein product is CASSLAGLALDSYEQYF.

This chain connects TRBV9 to TRBJ2-7; 8 bases are shared with TRBD2. This CDR3 is built from 14 residues. CDR1 SGDLS and CDR2 YYNGEE come from the germline V gene. V gave up 4 bases and J gave up 6 bases; unmatched junction bases: 9. The CDR3 spells CASSPLSGMSEQYF. CDR3 nucleotide sequence: TGTGCCAGCAGCCCCCTTAGCGGGATGTCCGAGCAGTACTTC. The complete variable domain, with remaining parts taken from reference TRBV9 and TRBJ2-7, reads DSGVTQTPKHLITATGQRVTLRCSPRSGDLSVYWYQQSLDQGLQFLIQYYNGEERAKGNILERFSAQQFPDLHSELNLSSLELGDSALYFCASSPLSGMSEQYFGPGTRLTVT.

CDR3: CAWHPSPPETQYF. The CDR3 coding sequence is TGTGCCTGGCACCCTAGCCCCCCCGAGACCCAGTACTTC. J is TRBJ2-5 and V is TRBV30; maybe TRBD2 (5 bases). This CDR3 is 13 amino acids long. V was cut by 5 bases and J by 5 bases, with 15 bases left in between. Germline CDR1 reads GTSNPN; CDR2 reads SVGIG (reference sequence).

The CDR3 loop reads CASSFTPALDEQYF. CDR3 sequence (DNA): TGTGCCAGCAGCTTCACTCCAGCCTTGGACGAGCAGTACTTC. This chain uses TRBV7-9 with TRBJ2-7; D uncertain. Germline CDR1 and CDR2: SEHNR and FQNEAQ (reference sequence). Trimming pared 3 bases from V and 5 bases from J, leaving 14 bases between. The CDR3 sequence is 14 residues long.

The rearrangement links TRBV6-5 to TRBJ2-7; no clear D gene. The V and J ends lost 2 bases and 3 bases respectively, with 8 bases between them. From germline, CDR1 is MNHEY and CDR2 SVGAGI. CDR3 length: 13 residues. CDR3 in DNA: TGTGCCAGCAGTTACGGCAGTTTCTACGAGCAGTACTTC. This sequence encodes CASSYGSFYEQYF.

This chain connects TRBV30 to TRBJ2-2, with D perhaps TRBD2 (5 bases). The germline V gene encodes CDR1 GTSNPN and CDR2 SVGIG (reference sequence). The V and J ends lost 2 bases and 5 bases respectively, with 6 bases between them. The CDR3 contains 12 residues. CDR3 DNA: TGTGCCTGGAGTAGGACTACCGGGGAGCTGTTTTTT. Protein: CAWSRTTGELFF.

V and J are TRBV14 and TRBJ1-1; maybe TRBD1 (5 bases). The CDR3 consists of 13 residues. Germline CDR1 and CDR2: SGHDN and FVKESK. V was pared by 1 base and J by 10 bases, with 13 bases between. The CDR3 DNA follows: TGTGCCAGCAGCCAAGGACGGAGCGGGGCAGCTTTCTTT. It specifies CASSQGRSGAAFF.

V usage is TRBV27 and J usage is TRBJ1-5; the D is unclear. Trimming cost V 4 bases and J 3 bases, with 7 bases left between them. The CDR3 runs to 13 residues. Per the germline V gene, CDR1 is MNHEY and CDR2 is SMNVEV (reference sequence). CDR3 protein: CASSWASNQPQHF. CDR3 bases: TGTGCCAGCAGTTGGGCTTCCAATCAGCCCCAGCATTTT.